Listed here are 28 T cell receptor beta chains from one sample, sequenced in a study of T cell responses to AZD1222 COVID-19 vaccine. Assay used: immunoSEQ multiplex PCR; TCRdb lists only in-frame clones, some missing. The sample gives about 81,000 clones, around 85% of which show up once; roughly 3.2% is in the top ten. Source: peripheral blood, taken 28 days after the second AZD1222 dose. The receptors shown here come from an adult who received the AZD1222 COVID-19 vaccine.

This clone was seen once. This sequence joins TRBV27 and TRBJ1-2; D ambiguous. Germline V lookup: CDR1 MNHEY, CDR2 SMNVEV (reference sequence). There are 14 residues in the CDR3. With 0 bases removed from V and 5 bases from J, the gap between germline ends came to 10 bases. For the CDR3, the DNA is TGTGCCAGCAGTTTATCGGACGGGTCATATGGCTACACCTTC. Translating it yields CASSLSDGSYGYTF.

The chain links TRBV2 to TRBJ2-1; D possibly corresponds to TRBD2 (6 bases). V was trimmed by 10 bases and J by 7 bases, leaving 14 bases between them. The CDR3 is 12 amino acids. CDR1 and CDR2 from the germline V gene are SNHLY and FYNNEI. Here the CDR3 DNA reads TGTGCCACCATTGCGGGGAGGAATGAGCAGTTCTTC. The encoded protein is CATIAGRNEQFF.

The gene calls are TRBV28 and TRBJ2-5, with 10 bases identical to TRBD1. CDR1 and CDR2 from the germline V gene are MDHEN and SYDVKM. This CDR3 has 15 residues. J was trimmed by 5 bases and V by 7 bases; bases with no gene match: 10. The DNA for the CDR3 is TGTGCCAGCACCAAGGACAGGGGGTTCGCTGAGACCCAGTACTTC. Protein product: CASTKDRGFAETQYF.

The chain is built from TRBV7-2 and TRBJ2-2; 7 bases are shared with TRBD2. V lost 5 bases and J lost 6; bases outside the gene matches: 6. The CDR3 has 14 amino acids. Germline CDR1 reads SGHTA; CDR2 reads FQGNSA. This CDR3 is CASSTRLASGELFF. In DNA form, the CDR3 reads TGTGCCAGCAGCACCCGACTAGCTTCCGGGGAGCTGTTTTTT.

This clone was picked up one time. CDR3: CASSLEGGGYNEQFF. DNA of the CDR3: TGTGCCAGCAGCTTGGAAGGAGGGGGCTACAATGAGCAGTTCTTC. The rearrangement links TRBV5-4 to TRBJ2-1; D assignment may be TRBD1 or TRBD2 (6 bases each). The CDR3 covers 15 residues. Germline V CDR1 and CDR2: SGHNT, YYREEE (reference sequence). Trimming left V 0 bases short and J 3 bases short, with 10 bases between.

This chain joins TRBV7-6 and TRBJ2-5; D is perhaps TRBD2 (6 bases). Germline V gene lookup returns CDR1 SGHVS and CDR2 FNYEAQ. Trimming removed 5 bases from V and 4 bases from J, with 17 bases in between. The CDR3 totals 15 residues. The CDR3 DNA follows: TGTGCCAGCAGCAACCCGGGCGGGGCCCCAGAGACCCAGTACTTC. Amino acid sequence: CASSNPGGAPETQYF. Full variable domain (remainder filled in from reference TRBV7-6 and TRBJ2-5): GAGVSQSPRYKVTKRGQDVALRCDPISGHVSLYWYRQALGQGPEFLTYFNYEAQQDKSGLPNDRFSAERPEGSISTLTIQRTEQRDSAMYRCASSNPGGAPETQYFGPGTRLLVL.

This chain links TRBV3-1 (or the pseudogene TRBV3-2) with TRBJ2-7; perhaps D is TRBD1 or TRBD2 (5 bases each). Germline V CDR1 and CDR2: LGHDT, YNNKEL (reference sequence). Trimming cost V 2 bases and J 6 bases, with 14 bases left between them. The CDR3 covers 14 residues. The CDR3 DNA follows: TGTGCCAGCAGCCAACTGGGACGGGTCCCCGAGCAGTACTTC. This translates into CASSQLGRVPEQYF.

The chain couples TRBV9 to TRBJ1-3; D is uncertain. The V gene lost 4 bases and the J gene lost 4 bases, with 15 bases spanning the gap. This CDR3 has 15 amino acids. Germline-derived CDR1 and CDR2 are SGDLS and YYNGEE. The chain's CDR3 is CASSLHFGRGNTIYF. For the CDR3, the DNA is TGTGCCAGCAGCTTACATTTCGGGAGGGGAAACACCATATATTTT.

The chain employs TRBV15 and TRBJ1-2; a possible D gene is TRBD1 (6 bases). This CDR3 has 14 amino acids. The germline gives CDR1 LNHNV, CDR2 YYDKDF (reference sequence). Trimming took 6 bases from V and 0 from J, leaving 11 bases between them. This chain's CDR3 is CATRAGQTNYGYTF. The CDR3 bases are TGTGCCACCAGGGCCGGACAGACTAACTATGGCTACACCTTC. Together with reference TRBV15 and TRBJ1-2, the CDR3 gives the full variable domain: DAMVIQNPRYQVTQFGKPVTLSCSQTLNHNVMYWYQQKSSQAPKLLFHYYDKDFNNEADTPDNFQSRRPNTSFCFLDIRSPGLGDTAMYLCATRAGQTNYGYTFGSGTRLTVV.

The chain links TRBV2 to TRBJ2-1, with TRBD1 matching 7 bases. The V gene's germline CDR1 is SNHLY and CDR2 FYNNEI. After removal of 4 bases from V and 5 bases from J, the junction contained 8 bases not matched to a gene. This CDR3 is built from 15 residues. The DNA of the CDR3 is TGTGCCAGCAGTGTGGGCCATACAGGGGACAATGAGCAGTTCTTC. It is translated as CASSVGHTGDNEQFF.

This chain links TRBV6-2 or TRBV6-3 with TRBJ1-5; D is undetermined. CDR1 MNHEY and CDR2 SVGEGT come from the germline V gene. The CDR3 loop spans 16 amino acids. Trimming shortened V by 0 bases and J by 2 bases, and 11 bases separated the two germline ends. CDR3 in DNA: TGTGCCAGCAGTTACTCTCTGCTGAGGGGCAATCAGCCCCAGCATTTT. This translates into CASSYSLLRGNQPQHF.

This chain connects TRBV2 to TRBJ2-1, with D maybe TRBD2 (6 bases). The CDR3 is 13 residues long. The V gene lost 4 bases and the J gene lost 2 bases, with 6 bases spanning the gap. In germline, CDR1 is SNHLY, CDR2 FYNNEI. The CDR3 bases are TGTGCCAGCAGTGCGGGGGCCTACAATGAGCAGTTCTTC. Its translation is CASSAGAYNEQFF. Looking up the rest from reference TRBV2 and TRBJ2-1 gives the full variable domain: EPEVTQTPSHQVTQMGQEVILRCVPISNHLYFYWYRQILGQKVEFLVSFYNNEISEKSEIFDDQFSVERPDGSNFTLKIRSTKLEDSAMYFCASSAGAYNEQFFGPGTRLTVL.

This chain uses TRBV3-1 (or the pseudogene TRBV3-2) with TRBJ1-2; D may be TRBD1 (6 bases). The CDR3 extends over 17 amino acids. Germline CDR1 is LGHDT and CDR2 is YNNKEL (reference sequence). V shed 0 bases and J shed 7 bases, with 21 bases lying between them. Here the CDR3 reads CASSQDLEPGDETGYTF. Written as DNA, the CDR3 is TGTGCCAGCAGCCAAGATTTAGAACCAGGGGATGAAACTGGCTACACCTTC.

The chain employs TRBV19 and TRBJ1-2; 9 nucleotides align to TRBD1. The CDR3 is 14 residues long. Germline V gene sequence: CDR1 LNHDA, CDR2 SQIVND (reference sequence). V shed 7 bases, J shed 4 bases, and the junction held 7 bases outside the gene matches. CDR3 nucleotide sequence: TGTGCCAGTACCGGGACAGGGAGGGCCTATGGCTACACCTTC. It translates to CASTGTGRAYGYTF.

This chain joins TRBV29-1 and TRBJ2-3; 7 bases map to TRBD1. Trimming took 8 bases from V and 4 from J; bases not matched to a gene: 9. Germline loops: CDR1 SQVTM, CDR2 ANQGSEA. This CDR3 comprises 13 residues. The CDR3 region is CSTGAGNADTQYF. DNA of the CDR3: TGCAGCACAGGGGCAGGGAACGCAGATACGCAGTATTTT.

The gene calls are TRBV5-1 and TRBJ1-2; 10 bases line up with TRBD1. V shed 0 bases, J shed 7 bases, and the junction held 9 bases outside the gene matches. From germline, CDR1 is SGHRS and CDR2 YFSETQ. The CDR3 contains 16 residues. The CDR3 coding sequence is TGCGCCAGCAGCTTGGTGGGGCGACAGGGGGCAAGTGGCTACACCTTC. Translated, it gives CASSLVGRQGASGYTF.

This chain joins TRBV16 and TRBJ2-1, with TRBD2 matching over 8 bases. This CDR3 comprises 17 residues. V dropped 2 bases and J dropped 1; count of bases not matched to a gene: 7. CDR1 KGHSY and CDR2 FQNENV come from the germline V gene. The CDR3 nucleotides read TGTGCCAGCAGCCAAGTCGGGAGGGGAAGTTCCTACAATGAGCAGTTCTTC. Protein product: CASSQVGRGSSYNEQFF. Supplemented by reference TRBV16 and TRBJ2-1, the full variable domain reads GEEVAQTPKHLVRGEGQKAKLYCAPIKGHSYVFWYQQVLKNEFKFLISFQNENVFDETGMPKERFSAKCLPNSPCSLEIQATKLEDSAVYFCASSQVGRGSSYNEQFFGPGTRLTVL.

The chain carries TRBV7-3 and TRBJ2-3; D may be TRBD2 (6 bases). V lost 6 bases to trimming and J lost 2 bases, with 15 bases between them. This CDR3 comprises 15 residues. The germline V gene has CDR1 SGHTA and CDR2 FQGTGA. The CDR3: CASSPAGGVTDTQYF. CDR3 coding DNA: TGTGCCAGCAGTCCTGCGGGCGGGGTCACAGATACGCAGTATTTT.

The genes are TRBV2 and TRBJ1-2; D is uncertain. The CDR3 runs to 12 residues. Trimming removed 9 bases from V and 4 bases from J, with 12 bases in between. Per the germline V gene, CDR1 is SNHLY and CDR2 is FYNNEI. For the CDR3, the DNA is TGTGCCAGTTCGACGGGCCTCTATGGCTACACCTTC. It yields the protein CASSTGLYGYTF.

The J gene is TRBJ2-7, the V gene TRBV9; possibly TRBD2 for D (5 bases). This CDR3 has 15 residues. Trimming took off 0 bases at V and 2 bases at J, with 12 bases between the two ends. Germline V lookup: CDR1 SGDLS, CDR2 YYNGEE. DNA of the CDR3: TGTGCCAGCAGCGTAGATGAGGGTATGGCCTACGAGCAGTACTTC. Amino acids: CASSVDEGMAYEQYF. The full variable domain, completed using reference TRBV9 and TRBJ2-7, is DSGVTQTPKHLITATGQRVTLRCSPRSGDLSVYWYQQSLDQGLQFLIQYYNGEERAKGNILERFSAQQFPDLHSELNLSSLELGDSALYFCASSVDEGMAYEQYFGPGTRLTVT.

The V gene is TRBV6-1, the J gene TRBJ1-2, with unresolved D. This CDR3 region has 15 residues. Germline V gene sequence: CDR1 MNHNS, CDR2 SASEGT. V was trimmed by 1 base and J by 9 bases, leaving 18 bases between them. The CDR3 coding sequence is TGTGCCAGCAGTGAAGGAACAGCCAGCGGTGTTAGCTACACCTTC. Translated, it gives CASSEGTASGVSYTF.

The chain uses TRBV11-2 and TRBJ2-5; tentative D call: TRBD1 (6 bases). The germline CDR1 and CDR2 sequences are SGHAT and FQNNGV. Trimming took 2 bases from V and 5 from J, leaving 9 bases between them. This CDR3 is 13 amino acids long. The CDR3 region is CASSLQRGETQYF. CDR3 in DNA: TGTGCCAGCAGCTTACAAAGGGGGGAGACCCAGTACTTC.

The chain is built from TRBV29-1 and TRBJ2-3; D is tentatively TRBD1 or TRBD2 (6 bases each). The CDR3 length is 15 residues. CDR1 and CDR2 from the germline V gene are SQVTM and ANQGSEA. Trimming left V 4 bases short and J 4 bases short, with 18 bases between. Here the CDR3 reads CSVVTLGGSSDTQYF. The CDR3, as DNA: TGCAGCGTTGTTACCCTCGGGGGCTCGTCAGATACGCAGTATTTT.

To note about this clone: This specimen includes other DNA sequences encoding the same CDR3. This rearrangement joins TRBV3-1 (or the pseudogene TRBV3-2) to TRBJ2-7, with 7 nucleotides matching TRBD1. The CDR3 length is 15 residues. Germline V gene sequence: CDR1 LGHDT, CDR2 YNNKEL (reference sequence). Trimming at V came to 4 bases and at J to 0 bases, leaving 6 bases not matched to a gene. CDR3 in DNA: TGTGCCAGCAGCCCGCGGGCAGGGGGCTCCTACGAGCAGTACTTC. Translating it yields CASSPRAGGSYEQYF.

J is TRBJ2-6 and V is TRBV4-2; D not certain. This CDR3 is built from 15 residues. Per the germline V gene, CDR1 is LGHNA and CDR2 is YNFKEQ. With 0 bases removed from V and 1 base from J, the gap between germline ends came to 4 bases. CDR3 sequence (DNA): TGTGCCAGCAGCCAAGAAGGATCTGGGGCCAACGTCCTGACTTTC. The encoded protein is CASSQEGSGANVLTF.

This chain connects TRBV29-1 to TRBJ1-5; 9 bases fit TRBD1. The trim removed 6 bases at V and 2 bases at J, leaving 2 bases unmatched. The length of the CDR3 is 13 residues. CDR1 is SQVTM and CDR2 is ANQGSEA in the germline V gene. The CDR3: CSVGQGGNQPQHF. CDR3 nucleotide sequence: TGCAGCGTGGGACAGGGAGGCAATCAGCCCCAGCATTTT.

The chain links TRBV9 to TRBJ2-7, with 7 bases lining up with TRBD2. V shed 3 bases and J 5 bases; nucleotides not matched to a gene: 5. Germline assignment: CDR1 SGDLS and CDR2 YYNGEE. The CDR3 extends over 13 amino acids. The CDR3 here is CASSARLAHEQYF. Here the CDR3 DNA reads TGTGCCAGCAGCGCCCGACTAGCCCACGAGCAGTACTTC.

The J gene is TRBJ2-7, the V gene TRBV28, with TRBD2 matching 11 bases. V lost 2 bases and J lost 4; bases outside the gene matches: 4. The CDR3 runs to 15 residues. Germline V gene data show CDR1 as MDHEN and CDR2 as SYDVKM. Here the CDR3 reads CASSLGLAGGYEQYF. DNA of the CDR3: TGTGCCAGCAGTTTAGGGCTAGCGGGGGGTTACGAGCAGTACTTC.